This is a list of T cell receptor beta chains from one sample in a study of cytomegalovirus exposure and HLA in healthy donors. Here immunoSEQ multiplex PCR was the method, and the copy in TCRdb shows in-frame clones only, minus some. This sample has 45,000 or so clones, with roughly 69% found just once. The sample was PBMCs. Receptor source: a woman in her twenties or thirties in good health and CMV-seronegative. CDR3s include the opening cysteine and the closing phenylalanine or tryptophan. Fields, in order: clone size, V gene, J gene, CDR3 protein. Size values are once, few and many counts, or a class for expanded clones, and some rows have none.

>.|TRBV30|TRBJ1-1
CAWRSQVDTEAFF
>few|TRBV10-3|TRBJ2-3
CAISEGQDPTTDTQYF
>.|TRBV7-3|TRBJ2-1
CASSWDRYNEQFF
>.|TRBV9|TRBJ1-2
CASSPTLQGNYGYTF
>.|TRBV4-1|TRBJ2-7
CASSQDAGSDEQYF
>once|TRBV28|TRBJ2-7
CASSFRIQGSEQYF
>.|TRBV14|TRBJ1-1
CASSQDRIGGNTEAFF
>.|TRBV7-2|TRBJ1-6
CASSGGQAGESPLHF
>.|TRBV6-5|TRBJ2-1
CASREGLAYNEQFF
>.|TRBV6-1|TRBJ2-1
CASRPGGSYNEQFF
>.|TRBV30|TRBJ2-3
CARGGPPGDTQYF
>few|TRBV7-2|TRBJ1-1
CASSLTGGTEAFF
>few|TRBV6-1|TRBJ2-5
CASSSLAGDQETQYF
>few|TRBV6-6|TRBJ1-5
CASSTPGQDNQPQHF
>once|TRBV15|TRBJ2-2
CATSTWGGRHTGELFF
>.|TRBV10-2|TRBJ1-4
CASSEPGYQEKLFF
>once|TRBV6-1|TRBJ2-1
CASKLEGNEQFF
>.|TRBV10-1|TRBJ2-1
CASSGTSGNNEQFF
>.|TRBV5-4|TRBJ2-5
CASSLTGSGQYF
>.|TRBV11-2|TRBJ2-1
CASSQGSSGSHEQFF
>.|TRBV21-1|TRBJ2-1
CASGGHGTSGYNEQFF
>.|TRBV7-9|TRBJ2-7
CASKQGRVGEQYF
>.|TRBV30|TRBJ2-3
CAWSVLNSLTDTQYF
>.|TRBV5-4|TRBJ2-2
CASSFPESPGELFF
>.|TRBV30|TRBJ2-5
CAWWASETQYF